A selection of T cell receptor beta chains follows, all from one sample in a study of blood T cell repertoires in COVID-19. Method: immunoSEQ multiplex PCR; TCRdb's copy keeps in-frame clones and lacks some. The sample has roughly 140,000 clones, around 80% seen once; the top ten hold roughly 6.5%. The specimen sequenced was peripheral blood. Source of these receptors: a human donor in a cohort sampled during active COVID-19. Each CDR3 is given with its conserved first and last residue. D genes are given only for firm matches. Some rows have no size entry. The others give once, few or many, or a class for an expanded clone.

D,V,J,length,size,DNA,CDR3
-,TRBV5-1,TRBJ2-5,16,-,TGCGCCAGCAGCTTAAATTCGGCAGGAGGACAAGAGACCCAGTACTTC,CASSLNSAGGQETQYF
-,TRBV20-1,TRBJ1-5,14,few,TGCAGTGCTAGTCCACAGGGACGCAATCAGCCCCAGCATTTT,CSASPQGRNQPQHF
-,TRBV6-5,TRBJ2-1,15,medium-sized,TGTGCCAGCAGTCAACGGCCTAGCTCCTACAATGAGCAGTTCTTC,CASSQRPSSYNEQFF
TRBD2,TRBV2,TRBJ2-5,15,few,TGTGCCAGCAGTGAAGGCGGGGGGGATGAGGAGACCCAGTACTTC,CASSEGGGDEETQYF
-,TRBV7-2,TRBJ2-7,13,-,TGTGCCAGCAGCTTTACCGGGACCTACGAGCAGTACTTC,CASSFTGTYEQYF
-,TRBV11-2,TRBJ2-1,15,-,TGTGCCAGCAGCTTCGGGCTAGGGGGTTACAATGAGCAGTTCTTC,CASSFGLGGYNEQFF
-,TRBV10-3,TRBJ1-2,11,few,TGTGCCATAGGGCAGGGTGATGGCTACACCTTC,CAIGQGDGYTF
-,TRBV7-8,TRBJ1-4,15,-,TGTGCCAGCAGCTTAGCCAGGGCGGAGGGTGAAAAACTGTTTTTT,CASSLARAEGEKLFF
-,TRBV7-2,TRBJ1-2,15,few,TGTGCCAGCAGCTTAGCCAGGACAGCTAACTATGGCTACACCTTC,CASSLARTANYGYTF
-,TRBV20-1,TRBJ2-1,15,once,TGCAGTGCTAGTTGGCAGGCTATATCCTACAATGAGCAGTTCTTC,CSASWQAISYNEQFF
-,TRBV5-5,TRBJ2-7,14,-,TGTGCCAGCAGCTTGCTCAACTCACGCTACGAGCAGTACTTC,CASSLLNSRYEQYF
TRBD1,TRBV18,TRBJ1-1,16,-,TGTGCCACTGAAGAAGGACAGGGGTTTTCAAACACTGAAGCTTTCTTT,CATEEGQGFSNTEAFF
-,TRBV7-3,TRBJ2-2,14,few,TGTGCCAGCAGCTTACGGCAGGGCGCCGGGGAGCTGTTTTTT,CASSLRQGAGELFF
-,TRBV2,TRBJ1-4,14,-,TGTGCCAGCAGTGGCGGAGGGTCCGGAAAAAAACTGTTTTTT,CASSGGGSGKKLFF
TRBD1,TRBV29-1,TRBJ1-1,13,once,TGCAGCTCCACCGGGACAGAAGCGTCTGAAGCTTTCTTT,CSSTGTEASEAFF
-,TRBV5-5,TRBJ2-2,16,-,TGTGCCAGCAGCTTGCGATCCGGGTTTAACCCCGGGGAGCTGTTTTTT,CASSLRSGFNPGELFF
-,TRBV7-8,TRBJ2-2,16,-,TGTGCCAGCAGCTTATCCGGGACACCGAACACCGGGGAGCTGTTTTTT,CASSLSGTPNTGELFF
-,TRBV12-3/TRBV12-4,TRBJ2-1,12,-,TGTGCCTCACGTGGGGCCCCTAATGAGCAGTTCTTC,CASRGAPNEQFF
TRBD1,TRBV18,TRBJ2-5,16,few,TGTGCCAGCTCAACCACACAGGGGGCAACGGGAGAGACCCAGTACTTC,CASSTTQGATGETQYF
TRBD1,TRBV7-2,TRBJ1-2,18,-,TGTGCCAGCAGGGAACGCGGGACAGGGGGTTCCCGGAACTATGGCTACACCTTC,CASRERGTGGSRNYGYTF
TRBD1,TRBV4-2,TRBJ1-1,14,-,TGTGCCAGCAGCCGACAGGGCTCGAACACTGAAGCTTTCTTT,CASSRQGSNTEAFF
-,TRBV2,TRBJ2-2,14,-,TGTGCCAGCAGTTCCTATATTGGCACCGGGGAGCTGTTTTTT,CASSSYIGTGELFF
TRBD1,TRBV4-1,TRBJ2-7,16,-,TGCGCCAGCTCCATCCTCCAGGGACAGGGGACTTACGAGCAGTACTTC,CASSILQGQGTYEQYF
-,TRBV6-2/TRBV6-3,TRBJ2-3,13,many,TGTGCCAGCAGTGCGACTGACTCAGATACGCAGTATTTT,CASSATDSDTQYF
TRBD1,TRBV5-4,TRBJ1-2,13,-,TGTGCCAGCAGCCCCCACAGGGGAAGTGGCTACACCTTC,CASSPHRGSGYTF
TRBD1,TRBV30,TRBJ1-2,11,once,TGTGCCCTGACAGGGGTCTATGGCTACACCTTC,CALTGVYGYTF
TRBD2,TRBV2,TRBJ2-5,17,-,TGTGCCAGCAGGAGAAGGTCCCTAGCGGGCTCCCAAGAGACCCAGTACTTC,CASRRRSLAGSQETQYF
-,TRBV20-1,TRBJ1-6,14,-,TGCAGTGCTAGTAGGGAGGGAAGTGGTTCACCCCTCCACTTT,CSASREGSGSPLHF
-,TRBV19,TRBJ2-7,15,once,TGTGCCAGTAGTATAGTTCGAGGTAACACCTACGAGCAGTACTTC,CASSIVRGNTYEQYF
-,TRBV6-5,TRBJ2-1,13,-,TGTGCCAGCAGTTCGACGGAGTACAATGAGCAGTTCTTC,CASSSTEYNEQFF
-,TRBV29-1,TRBJ2-7,17,-,TGCAGCGTTGAATGCCGATGCGAGAAGAGATTAAACTACGAGCAGTACTTC,CSVECRCEKRLNYEQYF
-,TRBV4-3,TRBJ2-4,18,once,TGCGCCAGCAGCCAAGATTGGGCGGGGGCCGTTCCCAAAAACATTCAGTACTTC,CASSQDWAGAVPKNIQYF
TRBD2,TRBV5-1,TRBJ2-5,14,-,TGCGCCAGCAGCTTGAGCGGGGGGCAAGAGACCCAGTACTTC,CASSLSGGQETQYF
TRBD1,TRBV4-1,TRBJ1-5,14,-,TGCGCCAGCAGCCACGGACAGGGGGGCCCATCCCAGCATTTT,CASSHGQGGPSQHF
TRBD1,TRBV6-5,TRBJ2-5,13,-,TGTGCCAGCAGTTACGAAGACAGGGGGACCCAGTACTTC,CASSYEDRGTQYF
-,TRBV6-1,TRBJ2-5,15,-,TGTGCCAGCAGTGAAGTGATCACAGGAGAAGAGACCCAGTACTTC,CASSEVITGEETQYF
TRBD2,TRBV19,TRBJ2-1,15,-,TGTGCCAGTAGCACAACTAGCGGGGGGGCCCTCAAGCAGTTCTTC,CASSTTSGGALKQFF
TRBD2,TRBV7-7,TRBJ2-2,17,few,TGTGCTAGCAGCTTAAGTAGCGGGGGGTCGAACACCGGGGAGCTGTTTTTT,CASSLSSGGSNTGELFF
-,TRBV19,TRBJ2-5,12,once,TGTGCCAGTAGTACCCTGGGGGGGACCCAGTACTTC,CASSTLGGTQYF
-,TRBV7-2,TRBJ2-5,13,-,TGTGCCAGCAGCGCGGACTTGGGAGAGACCCAGTACTTC,CASSADLGETQYF
TRBD1,TRBV2,TRBJ2-2,14,-,TGTGCCAGCAGTGAAATAGGGGGCCCCGGGGAGCTGTTTTTT,CASSEIGGPGELFF
-,TRBV19,TRBJ2-1,13,-,TGTGCCAGTAGTATCGAGTATAGGGGGGAGCAGTTCTTC,CASSIEYRGEQFF
-,TRBV27,TRBJ2-7,15,once,TGTGCCAGCAGCCCACAGACAGGACCCACCTACGAGCAGTACTTC,CASSPQTGPTYEQYF